The 25 T cell receptor beta chains presented below share a single source sample, sequenced in a study of beta chain features in type 1 diabetes. Reverse transcribing all isolated RNA meant expressed TCRB transcripts were sequenced. The repertoire was sequenced with immunoSEQ multiplex PCR; TCRdb's copy has only in-frame clones and lacks some. The table lists some 240,000 clones, roughly 11% of them singletons. The specimen was central memory CD4+ T cells from blood. The receptor source for this set is a man younger than 35 in good health.

This clone came up a few times. CDR3 amino acids: CAWSPGPRPNTEAFF. CDR3 in DNA: TGTGCCTGGAGTCCGGGACCGCGGCCTAACACTGAAGCTTTCTTT. The chain couples TRBV30 to TRBJ1-1; D might be TRBD1 (5 bases). The germline CDR1 and CDR2 sequences are GTSNPN and SVGIG (reference sequence). There are 15 residues in the CDR3. Trimming shortened V by 2 bases and J by 2 bases, and 15 bases separated the two germline ends.

The rearrangement uses TRBV6-1 and TRBJ2-5; 9 bases are shared with TRBD1. Germline V CDR1 and CDR2: MNHNS, SASEGT. V lost 6 bases to trimming and J lost 2 bases; unmatched junction nucleotides: 4. This CDR3 region has 14 residues. This CDR3 is CASSGTGSQETQYF. The CDR3 nucleotides are TGTGCCAGCAGCGGGACAGGGTCGCAAGAGACCCAGTACTTC.

The rearrangement links TRBV9 to TRBJ2-1; 11 bases line up with TRBD2. Germline V CDR1 and CDR2: SGDLS, YYNGEE. CDR3 length: 17 amino acids. V trimming: 4 bases; J trimming: 2 bases; junction bases outside the gene matches: 8. In nucleotides, the CDR3 is TGTGCCAGCAGCACTCTTCCGGGACTAGCGGCCTACAATGAGCAGTTCTTC. It codes for CASSTLPGLAAYNEQFF.

This clone has just a few counts. The CDR3 loop reads CASSVGQHSNQPQHF. The CDR3 DNA is TGTGCCAGCAGTGTGGGACAGCATAGCAATCAGCCCCAGCATTTT. The chain employs TRBV2 and TRBJ1-5; 7 nucleotides match TRBD1. Per the germline V gene, CDR1 is SNHLY and CDR2 is FYNNEI. The CDR3 covers 15 residues. V was pared by 4 bases and J by 0 bases, with 3 bases of the junction left unmatched.

This clone was observed a handful of times. This rearrangement joins TRBV27 to TRBJ1-5; D might be TRBD1 (5 bases). V lost 6 bases and J lost 0, with 15 bases in between. CDR1 and CDR2 (germline): MNHEY, SMNVEV (reference sequence). This CDR3 has 16 amino acids. Here the CDR3 reads CASSQGRGYSNQPQHF. The CDR3, as DNA: TGTGCCAGCAGCCAGGGTAGGGGTTATAGCAATCAGCCCCAGCATTTT.

The table lists this clone with many counts. The genes are TRBV7-2 and TRBJ2-3; D gene unclear. This CDR3 contains 13 residues. V was trimmed by 3 bases and J by 1 base, leaving 5 bases between them. Germline assignment: CDR1 SGHTA and CDR2 FQGNSA. The CDR3 loop is CASSFYRTDTQYF. The CDR3 DNA follows: TGTGCCAGCAGCTTCTACCGCACAGATACGCAGTATTTT.

This clone occurred many times. The chain uses TRBV11-2 and TRBJ2-7; TRBD1 matches 10 bases. The germline CDR1 and CDR2 sequences are SGHAT and FQNNGV. V dropped 2 bases and J dropped 2; count of bases not matched to a gene: 6. This CDR3 comprises 16 residues. The chain's CDR3 is CASSLSWDRGAYEQYF. CDR3 coding DNA: TGTGCCAGCAGCTTAAGCTGGGACAGGGGAGCCTACGAGCAGTACTTC. The entire variable domain, with the rest obtained from reference TRBV11-2 and TRBJ2-7, is as follows: EAGVAQSPRYKIIEKRQSVAFWCNPISGHATLYWYQQILGQGPKLLIQFQNNGVVDDSQLPKDRFSAERLKGVDSTLKIQPAKLEDSAVYLCASSLSWDRGAYEQYFGPGTRLTVT.

This clone was picked up a small number of times. This chain links TRBV5-1 with TRBJ2-6; 10 bases fit TRBD1. J gave up 0 bases and V 3 bases, and 6 bases lay outside the gene matches. The CDR3 contains 18 residues. Germline V CDR1 and CDR2: SGHRS, YFSETQ. The DNA of the CDR3 is TGCGCCAGCAGCTCCACCGGGACAGGGGTCTCTGGGGCCAACGTCCTGACTTTC. It specifies CASSSTGTGVSGANVLTF.

V is TRBV5-1 and J is TRBJ2-5, with D hard to call. Looked up from germline, CDR1 is SGHRS and CDR2 is YFSETQ. Trimming cost V 1 base and J 5 bases, with 9 bases left between them. CDR3 size: 13 residues. The CDR3, as DNA: TGCGCCAGCAGCTTGCCCCAGTGGGAGACCCAGTACTTC. It yields the protein CASSLPQWETQYF.

Remarks on this clone: The junction departs from germline at one end; a sequencing error may be responsible. In nucleotides, the CDR3 is TGTGCCAGCAGCACCCAGGACCGGGGCTACCATGAGCAGTTCTTC. As protein: CASSTQDRGYHEQFF. The chain carries TRBV6-5 and TRBJ2-1; D is perhaps TRBD1 or TRBD2 (5 bases each). Germline V gene data show CDR1 as MNHEY and CDR2 as SVGAGI. CDR3 length: 15 residues.

The V and J genes are TRBV27 and TRBJ2-7, with 8 bases that match TRBD1. The CDR3 loop spans 14 amino acids. Germline lookup yields CDR1 MNHEY and CDR2 SMNVEV (reference sequence). V shed 3 bases, J shed 2 bases, and the junction held 3 bases outside the gene matches. The CDR3 nucleotides read TGTGCCAGCAGTTTTAGGGGACAGGCCTACGAGCAGTACTTC. Translated: CASSFRGQAYEQYF.

The sample holds a few counts of this clone. The CDR3 region is CASSLSGTEQFF. CDR3 DNA sequence: TGTGCCAGCAGCCTTAGCGGGACTGAGCAGTTCTTC. This chain uses TRBV7-6 with TRBJ2-1; 8 bases line up with TRBD2. This CDR3 is built from 12 residues. CDR1 is SGHVS and CDR2 is FNYEAQ in the germline V gene. Germline trimming cut 5 bases from V and 9 bases from J; bases unmatched to any gene: 3.

As DNA, the CDR3 is TGTGCCAGCAGCTTAGGACCAAGGGGTGAGGGAGCTTTCTTT. Its protein is CASSLGPRGEGAFF. The chain carries TRBV11-2 and TRBJ1-1; TRBD1 is a possible D gene (5 bases). V was cut by 1 base and J by 10 bases, with 16 bases left in between. The CDR3 runs 14 residues. Germline CDR1 SGHAT, CDR2 FQNNGV.

J is TRBJ2-3 and V is TRBV4-3, with D perhaps being TRBD1 or TRBD2 (5 bases each). V was clipped by 1 base and J by 2 bases, with 13 bases between them. This CDR3 has 16 residues. From germline, CDR1 is LGHNA and CDR2 YSLEER. CDR3 coding DNA: TGCGCCAGCAGCCAAGCCGGGACCCCAAACACAGATACGCAGTATTTT. Translating gives CASSQAGTPNTDTQYF.

The V gene is TRBV20-1, the J gene TRBJ1-2, with no clear D. The germline V gene encodes CDR1 DFQATT and CDR2 SNEGSKA (reference sequence). CDR3 length equals 11 residues. Trimming pared 5 bases from V and 2 bases from J, leaving 6 bases between. The CDR3 DNA follows: TGCAGTGCTTACGTCAACTATGGCTACACCTTC. This translates into CSAYVNYGYTF.

This clone was observed many times. This chain connects TRBV20-1 to TRBJ2-1; unclear D gene. The V end was cut by 6 bases, the J end by 9 bases, with 9 bases between. The CDR3 runs 10 residues. Per the germline V gene, CDR1 is DFQATT and CDR2 is SNEGSKA (reference sequence). CDR3 DNA sequence: TGCAGTGCCGCTAAGAGTGAGCAGTTCTTC. It yields the protein CSAAKSEQFF.

This clone came up a few times. The rearrangement joins TRBV30 to TRBJ1-1; 10 bases align to TRBD1. In germline, CDR1 is GTSNPN, CDR2 SVGIG (reference sequence). The CDR3 spans 13 residues. V was pared by 3 bases and J by 7 bases, with 5 bases of the junction left unmatched. The CDR3 coding sequence is TGTGCCTGGAGCCGACAGGGGGCGGGTGAAGCTTTCTTT. Translated, it gives CAWSRQGAGEAFF.

The gene calls are TRBV19 and TRBJ1-2; D is unclear. Trimming stripped 9 bases from V and 3 bases from J, with 11 bases between. Looked up from germline, CDR1 is LNHDA and CDR2 is SQIVND (reference sequence). The CDR3 has 12 residues. For the CDR3, the DNA is TGTGCCAGCAGTTATCCGGACTATGGCTACACCTTC. This codes for CASSYPDYGYTF.

The chain joins TRBV6-1 to TRBJ2-6, with D hard to call. This CDR3 spans 13 amino acids. The V end was cut by 3 bases, the J end by 4 bases, with 4 bases between. Germline values: CDR1 MNHNS, CDR2 SASEGT. CDR3: CASSDSGANVLTF. The CDR3 coding sequence is TGTGCCAGCAGTGATTCGGGGGCCAACGTCCTGACTTTC.

This chain links TRBV4-3 with TRBJ2-1, with 9 bases identical to TRBD2. CDR1 LGHNA and CDR2 YSLEER come from the germline V gene. This CDR3 is built from 17 residues. The ends lost 2 bases at V and 5 bases at J; junction bases unmatched: 10. CDR3 sequence: CASSQFSGSFSHNEQFF. DNA of the CDR3: TGCGCCAGCAGCCAATTTAGCGGGAGTTTTTCCCACAATGAGCAGTTCTTC.

This sequence joins TRBV7-2 and TRBJ2-7; the match to TRBD2 covers 10 bases. The CDR3 contains 14 residues. Germline CDR1 is SGHTA and CDR2 is FQGNSA. The ends lost 3 bases at V and 3 bases at J; junction bases unmatched: 2. DNA for the CDR3: TGTGCCAGCAGCTTTGGGACTAGCGACTACGAGCAGTACTTC. It translates to CASSFGTSDYEQYF.

This clone has more than one count but fewer than ten. The genes are TRBV5-1 and TRBJ2-1, with D possibly matching TRBD1 (5 bases). The germline V gene has CDR1 SGHRS and CDR2 YFSETQ. The CDR3 sequence is 16 residues long. Trimming took off 2 bases at V and 1 base at J, with 13 bases between the two ends. The CDR3 reads CASSLSPGASYNEQFF. The DNA of the CDR3 is TGCGCCAGCAGCTTATCACCTGGGGCATCCTACAATGAGCAGTTCTTC.

This clone was recorded a few times. A far more abundant clone sits one base away, making this likely a read error. The same CDR3 also results from other DNA sequences found in this sample. The V gene is TRBV7-2, the J gene TRBJ2-1; 9 positions match TRBD2. V lost 0 bases to trimming and J lost 2 bases; unmatched junction nucleotides: 2. Germline V gene sequence: CDR1 SGHTA, CDR2 FQGNSA. The CDR3 is 16 residues long. CDR3 sequence (DNA): TGTGCCAGCAGCTTAGCGCTAGCGGGAACCTACAATGAGCAGTTCTTC. Protein product: CASSLALAGTYNEQFF.

About this clone itself: The junction does not match germline at one end; this may be a read error. The chain is built from TRBV7-2 and TRBJ2-4; D ambiguous. Germline CDR1 reads SGHTA; CDR2 reads FQGNSA. The CDR3 consists of 13 residues. CDR3 sequence: CASSQEVRNIQYF. Here the CDR3 DNA reads TGCGCCAGCAGCCAAGAAGTTAGAAACATTCAGTACTTC.

This clone came up a few times. V is TRBV29-1 and J is TRBJ2-3; 11 bases are a match to TRBD2. Germline V gives CDR1 SQVTM, CDR2 ANQGSEA. The CDR3 contains 15 residues. The V segment lost 6 bases and the J segment 0 bases; nucleotides outside the gene matches: 5. The CDR3 region has the DNA TGCAGCGTACGACTAGCGGGATCTAGCACAGATACGCAGTATTTT. Residues: CSVRLAGSSTDTQYF.